This TCR beta chain appears in the sequencing data of a study of OX40 agonist ivuxolimab in advanced cancers. About the study: Ivuxolimab, an antibody acting as an agonist of OX40 (CD134), was used to treat patients. With a range of 23 to 79, age averaged roughly 60 years, and nearly 85% were male.

Comment on this clone: Its antigen is unknown.

TCRdb keeps only in-frame clones here, not all; method: immunoSEQ multiplex PCR. The table has tens of thousands of clones, about 91% seen once; the top ten hold 3% to 4.5%. CDR3 size: 13 residues. The germline V gene has CDR1 LNHDA and CDR2 SQIVND (reference sequence). Trimming took off 0 bases at V and 4 bases at J, with 6 bases between the two ends. Points from the study as a whole: Clonal expansion by week 6 occurred in CD4+ and CD8+ blood T cells (at 0.1 to 3.0 mg/kg).

This chain links TRBV19 with TRBJ2-5, with D uncertain. This specimen consisted of CD4+ or CD8+ T cells sorted from blood, obtained in a trial of the OX40 agonist ivuxolimab. This sequence was found in an adult with an advanced solid tumor such as melanoma, head and neck, liver or kidney cancer. The CDR3 bases are TGTGCCAGTAGTATAGACAGGCGAGAGACCCAGTACTTC. Translating it yields CASSIDRRETQYF.